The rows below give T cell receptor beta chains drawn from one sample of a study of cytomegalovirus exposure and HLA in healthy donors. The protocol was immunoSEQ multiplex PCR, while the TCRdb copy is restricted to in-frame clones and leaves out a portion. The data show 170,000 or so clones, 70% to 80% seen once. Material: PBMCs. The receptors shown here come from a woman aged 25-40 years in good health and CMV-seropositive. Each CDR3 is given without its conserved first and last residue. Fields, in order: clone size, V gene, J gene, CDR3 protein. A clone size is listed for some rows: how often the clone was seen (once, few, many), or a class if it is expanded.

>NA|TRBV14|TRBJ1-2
ASGRTGTGGYT
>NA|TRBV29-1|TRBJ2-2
SVERVTGQGGTGELF
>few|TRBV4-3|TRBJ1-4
ASSQASSPGEKLF
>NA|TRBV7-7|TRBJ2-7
ASSLGSDRSYEQY
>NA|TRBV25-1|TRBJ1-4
ASSAGTWLKLF
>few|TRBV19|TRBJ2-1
ASSNPGLAGVHEQF
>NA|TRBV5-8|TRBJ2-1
ASSWAAANEQF
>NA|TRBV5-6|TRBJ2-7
ASSRWRGLYEQY
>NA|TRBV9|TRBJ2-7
ASSPSGSFYEQY
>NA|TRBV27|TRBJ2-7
ASGLAETYEQY
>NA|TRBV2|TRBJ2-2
ASSEARTGSGELF
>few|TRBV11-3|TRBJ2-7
ASSPLDSSEQY
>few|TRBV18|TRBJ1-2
ASSPRTGGGYT
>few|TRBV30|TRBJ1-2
AYRTDRPYGYT
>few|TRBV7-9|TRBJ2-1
ASSLGGLAGAKNEQF
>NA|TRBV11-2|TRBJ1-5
ASSSGGGLSNQPQH
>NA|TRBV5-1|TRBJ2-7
ASSLGGTNPYEQY
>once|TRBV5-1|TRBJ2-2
ASSLAPSGELF
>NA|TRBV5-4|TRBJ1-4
ASSTGQLNEKLF
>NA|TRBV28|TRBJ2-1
ASRTSNVHEQF
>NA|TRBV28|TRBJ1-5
ASSVSPTGYSNQPQH
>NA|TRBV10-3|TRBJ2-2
AISGLAGDTGELF
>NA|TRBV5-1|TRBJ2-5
ASSPRVAGGQETQY
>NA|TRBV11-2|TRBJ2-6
ASSRNRDAGANVLT
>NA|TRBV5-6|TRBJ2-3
ASSSFSLDTQY
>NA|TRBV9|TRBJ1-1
ASSVAGHTEAF
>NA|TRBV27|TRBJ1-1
ASSFIGGNTEAF
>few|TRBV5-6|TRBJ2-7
ASSGDNTYEQY
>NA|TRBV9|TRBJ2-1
ASGPWEGAYNEQF
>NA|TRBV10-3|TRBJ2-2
AISPTGGRTGELF
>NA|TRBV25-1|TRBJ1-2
ASSELDKTYGYT
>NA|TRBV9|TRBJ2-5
ASSDLTVPQETQY
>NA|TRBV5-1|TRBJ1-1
ASSLEGLNTEAF
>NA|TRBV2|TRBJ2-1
ASTRLAGGLMDEQF
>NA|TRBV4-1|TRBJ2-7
ASSPRLAVNHEQY
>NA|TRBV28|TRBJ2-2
ASTLGQRTGELF
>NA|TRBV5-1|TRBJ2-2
ASSLGLDRRGTGELF
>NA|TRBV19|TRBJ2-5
ASSPGTTLGTQY
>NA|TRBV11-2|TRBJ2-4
ASSLVGGNIQY
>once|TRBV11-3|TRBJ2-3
ASSPGGTSTDTQY
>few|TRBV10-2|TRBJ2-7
ASRGSGDSYEQY
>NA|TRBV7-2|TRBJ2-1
ASSPQRSGGFYNEQF
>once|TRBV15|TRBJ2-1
ATSSIAGGGYNEQF
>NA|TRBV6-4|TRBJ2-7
ASSELAGDGEQY
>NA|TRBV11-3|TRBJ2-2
ASSPGWTGDTGELF
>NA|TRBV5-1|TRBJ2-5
ASSLPAAEGETQY
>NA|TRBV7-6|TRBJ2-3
ASSPRLATDTQY
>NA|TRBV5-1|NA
ASSSLLAGGAYEQY